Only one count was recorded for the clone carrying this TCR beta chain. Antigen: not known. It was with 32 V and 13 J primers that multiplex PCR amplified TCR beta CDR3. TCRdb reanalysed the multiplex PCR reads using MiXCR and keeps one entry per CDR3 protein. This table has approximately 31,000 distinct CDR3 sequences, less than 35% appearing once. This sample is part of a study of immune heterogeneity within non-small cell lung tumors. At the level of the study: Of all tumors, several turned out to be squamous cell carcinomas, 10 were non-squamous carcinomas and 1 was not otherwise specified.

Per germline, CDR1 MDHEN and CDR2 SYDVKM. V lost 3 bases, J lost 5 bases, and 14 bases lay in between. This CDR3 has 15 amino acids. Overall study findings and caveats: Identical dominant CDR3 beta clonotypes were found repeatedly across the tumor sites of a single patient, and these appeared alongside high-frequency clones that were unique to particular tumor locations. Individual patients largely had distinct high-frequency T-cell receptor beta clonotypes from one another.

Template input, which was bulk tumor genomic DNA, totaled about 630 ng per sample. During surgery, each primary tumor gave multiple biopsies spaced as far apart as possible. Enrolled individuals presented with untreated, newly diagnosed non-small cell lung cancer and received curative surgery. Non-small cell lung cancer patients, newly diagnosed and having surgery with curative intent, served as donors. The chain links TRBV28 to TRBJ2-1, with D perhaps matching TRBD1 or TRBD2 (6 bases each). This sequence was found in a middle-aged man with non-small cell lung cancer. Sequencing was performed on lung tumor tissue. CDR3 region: CASSFPGDSDNEQFF. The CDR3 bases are TGTGCCAGCAGTTTTCCAGGGGACTCAGACAATGAGCAGTTCTTC.